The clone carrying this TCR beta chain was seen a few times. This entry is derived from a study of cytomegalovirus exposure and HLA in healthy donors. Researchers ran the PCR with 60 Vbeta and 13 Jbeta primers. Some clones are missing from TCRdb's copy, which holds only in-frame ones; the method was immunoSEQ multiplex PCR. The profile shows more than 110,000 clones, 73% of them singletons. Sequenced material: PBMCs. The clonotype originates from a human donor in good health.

This chain's CDR3 is CASSHPDRLTDTQYF. The CDR3 nucleotides are TGCGCCAGCAGCCATCCGGACAGGCTCACAGATACGCAGTATTTT. This chain links TRBV4-1 with TRBJ2-3; TRBD1 matches at 7 bases. V was pared by 3 bases and J by 2 bases, with 5 bases of the junction left unmatched. Germline CDR1 is MGHRA and CDR2 is YSYEKL. There are 15 residues in the CDR3.